This T cell receptor (beta chain) was found in a study of cytomegalovirus exposure and HLA in healthy donors. The study, taken as a whole, reports: Segments of the TCR beta V type were, in most cases, productive about 87% or about 30% of the time in an earlier analysis.

The PCR had 60 Vbeta and 13 Jbeta primers. Profiling relied on immunoSEQ multiplex PCR, and the TCRdb table lists in-frame clones only, not all of them. There are roughly 200,000 clones in the sample, with around 6% held by the top ten. Comment on this clone: Its target is unknown.

The CDR3 contains 15 residues. Germline-derived CDR1 and CDR2 are KGHSH and LQKENI. With 0 bases clipped from V and 9 bases from J, the junction kept 11 bases outside the gene matches. What was sequenced was PBMCs. The rearrangement uses TRBV18 and TRBJ2-7; 7 nucleotides agree with TRBD1. This clonotype was sampled from a young man in good health and CMV-seronegative. The DNA for the CDR3 is TGTGCCAGCTCACCACCGGGACAGATCGGGACCCCGCAGTACTTC. It specifies CASSPPGQIGTPQYF.